The 12 T cell receptor beta chains listed next were all sequenced from one sample in a study of blood T cells in healthy people across ages. Together with a sample-barcoded 5' primer, a J-beta primer mix was included in a second PCR lasting about 7 to 12 cycles. TCRdb re-derived calls from the 5' RACE reads in MiXCR, one entry per CDR3 protein. There are 1.4 million to 1.5 million distinct CDR3 sequences in the sample; approximately 38% occur only once, and 7% to 9% lies in the top ten. The sequenced material came from blood. Receptors originate from a woman in her late teens or twenties in good health.

Here the CDR3 reads CSAIRDPANTGELFF. CDR3 in DNA: TGCAGTGCTATCCGGGACCCAGCGAACACCGGGGAGCTGTTTTTT. This chain links TRBV20-1 with TRBJ2-2; TRBD1 or TRBD2 may be the D gene (5 bases each). V lost 4 bases to trimming and J lost 0 bases, with 12 bases between them. CDR3 length: 15 amino acids. Germline CDR1 reads DFQATT; CDR2 reads SNEGSKA (reference sequence).

The chain links TRBV6-5 to TRBJ2-7; a weak D match, TRBD2 (5 bases). Trimming shortened V by 7 bases and J by 0 bases, and 13 bases separated the two germline ends. Germline values: CDR1 MNHEY, CDR2 SVGAGI. The CDR3 loop spans 14 amino acids. The CDR3 is CASISISGSYEQYF. The CDR3 bases are TGTGCCAGCATTTCGATAAGCGGCTCCTACGAGCAGTACTTC.

The CDR3 sequence is CASSPYGEAGGHEQFF. Written as DNA, the CDR3 is TGTGCCAGCAGCCCCTACGGTGAAGCGGGAGGACATGAGCAGTTCTTC. V is TRBV14 and J is TRBJ2-1; TRBD2 aligns across 9 bases. The CDR3 extends over 16 amino acids. Germline V gives CDR1 SGHDN, CDR2 FVKESK. With V trimmed by 4 bases and J by 8 bases, 12 bases remained unmatched.

The CDR3 sequence: CASSVRGATEGQGAVGELFF. CDR3 sequence (DNA): TGTGCCAGCAGCGTACGAGGGGCAACTGAGGGACAGGGGGCCGTCGGGGAGCTGTTTTTT. The rearrangement links TRBV9 to TRBJ2-2, with 12 bases matching TRBD1. The CDR3 is 20 amino acids. Looked up from germline, CDR1 is SGDLS and CDR2 is YYNGEE. The V and J ends lost 1 base and 7 bases, in that order; junction bases with no gene match: 17.

J is TRBJ2-7 and V is TRBV7-9; 9 positions agree with TRBD2. From germline, CDR1 is SEHNR and CDR2 FQNEAQ (reference sequence). The CDR3 runs to 15 residues. Trimming removed 1 base from V and 4 bases from J; junction bases left unmatched: 5. CDR3 sequence reads: CASSLGSGRIYEQYF. CDR3 coding DNA: TGTGCCAGCAGCTTAGGGAGCGGGAGGATATACGAGCAGTACTTC.

J is TRBJ1-5 and V is TRBV20-1; D is unclear. Deletions cut 1 base from V and 0 bases from J, with 10 bases between. CDR1 is DFQATT and CDR2 is SNEGSKA in the germline V gene (reference sequence). The CDR3 totals 15 residues. CDR3 sequence: CSARVGQNSNQPQHF. CDR3 bases: TGCAGTGCTAGAGTAGGGCAGAATAGCAATCAGCCCCAGCATTTT.

V is TRBV7-2 and J is TRBJ2-4; a weak D match, TRBD2 (6 bases). The length of the CDR3 is 11 residues. Looked up from germline, CDR1 is SGHTA and CDR2 is FQGNSA. Trimming took 5 bases from V and 11 from J, leaving 10 bases between them. The CDR3 bases are TGTGCCAGCAGCCTGGACTATTTTCAGTACTTC. Its translation is CASSLDYFQYF.

V is TRBV12-3 or TRBV12-4 and J is TRBJ2-1, with TRBD2 matching 14 bases. This CDR3 region has 14 residues. V lost 11 bases to trimming and J lost 8 bases; unmatched junction nucleotides: 8. CDR3 region: CAGGTSGSFHEQFF. CDR3 DNA sequence: TGTGCCGGGGGGACTAGCGGGAGTTTCCATGAGCAGTTCTTC.

This clonotype was seen a handful of times. The rearrangement uses TRBV15 and TRBJ2-3; D ambiguous. Trimming removed 0 bases from V and 0 bases from J, with 10 bases in between. CDR1 LNHNV and CDR2 YYDKDF come from the germline V gene (reference sequence). The CDR3 consists of 16 residues. In DNA form, the CDR3 reads TGTGCCACCAGCAGAGACCCCTCGGTGAGCACAGATACGCAGTATTTT. Encoded protein: CATSRDPSVSTDTQYF.

This clonotype appeared a few times. The rearrangement uses TRBV29-1 and TRBJ1-5, with 9 positions matching TRBD1. This CDR3 is 13 amino acids long. Germline V gene sequence: CDR1 SQVTM, CDR2 ANQGSEA. J lost 3 bases, V lost 5 bases, and 2 bases had no gene match. The CDR3 protein is CSVLQGANQPQHF. The CDR3 nucleotides read TGCAGCGTTCTACAGGGGGCCAATCAGCCCCAGCATTTT.

This clonotype was picked up many times. V is TRBV12-3 or TRBV12-4 and J is TRBJ2-7; perhaps TRBD1 as D (6 bases). The CDR3 has 14 amino acids. Trimming took 8 bases from V and 4 from J, leaving 18 bases between them. CDR3 coding DNA: TGTGCCAGCGCTGCGACTGTGGGGGCGTACGAGCAGTACTTC. Amino acids: CASAATVGAYEQYF.

The rearrangement uses TRBV11-2 and TRBJ2-5, with 9 bases that match TRBD2. The better agreement between TRBJ2-7 and the DNA end casts doubt on the J call. The CDR3 totals 17 residues. Germline values: CDR1 SGHAT, CDR2 FQNNGV. CDR3 sequence reads: CASSLVGWSSGTPEQYF. CDR3 sequence (DNA): TGTGCCAGCAGCTTAGTGGGGTGGTCTAGCGGGACACCCGAGCAGTACTTC.